A single TCR beta chain is shown here with its context. It lacks a known antigen. No much larger clone exists at a distance of one base, and base qualities are not known. This specimen comes from a study of CD8 T cells in Susac syndrome (dated by TCRdb to about 2019). About the study as a whole: Among the Susac syndrome patients who were sequenced, clinically active disease was present in over 5 and clinical remission was observed in fewer than 10. At blood withdrawal, Susac syndrome patients were therapy-naive, treated with corticosteroids (with IVIg additionally given to some), or treated with IVIg alone. Whether CD8+ T cell activation and differentiation in Susac syndrome was antigen driven was tested using repertoire sequencing.

High-throughput TCR beta sequencing profiled peripheral blood CD8+ and CD4+ T cells from healthy donors, Susac syndrome patients and multiple sclerosis patients. The Susac syndrome patients fulfilled recently defined diagnostic criteria for definite or probable disease. CD8+ TEMRA cells were enriched by FACS, while bulk CD8+ and CD4+ T cells were purified by magnetic negative isolation. Blood was collected in EDTA tubes and processed within 24 hours, with PBMCs isolated through density gradient centrifugation. PBMCs destined for TCR sequencing were cryopreserved in liquid nitrogen and later thawed in a 37 °C water bath. Purity of sorted or isolated CD4+, CD8+ and CD8+ TEMRA cells was at least 90%. From the cysteine up to the phenylalanine, the CDR3 has a length of 14 residues. Just CDR3 DNA is preserved here, 42 bases in frame from base 1. V sheds 8 bases and J sheds 2 bases, leaving 15 bases between their ends. In the germline V gene, CDR1 corresponds to SNHLY and CDR2 to FYNNEI.

RNA was extracted with the RNeasy kit and roughly 0.5 to 1 ug was reverse transcribed using random hexamers. The immunoSEQ multiplex PCR assay, which covers 54 Vbeta and 13 Jbeta segments, was used to amplify TCR beta CDR3 regions. PCR amplification bias was corrected by using a synthetic template baseline for primer optimization and computational correction. The authors processed their data as follows. Reads were annotated to V, D and J genes per IMGT and analyzed with immunoSEQ Analyzer, keeping only productive sequences. Clonality was calculated as one minus the Shannon entropy normalized by log2 of the number of productive unique sequences. For each patient and control, public and private clones were evaluated within the 100 most prevalent clones. A clone was defined as Susac-specific if it was absent from the healthy and MS cohorts, from 1052 published viral clones and from other ImmuneACCESS disease sequences. Using fastp at Q25 and MiXCR, TCRdb reprocessed the public reads and kept productive beta chains. Duplicate CDR3 protein sequences are folded into a single record with the most common DNA and genes. The V and J calls and clone size are TCRdb's, not the authors'. This sample lists about 190,000 distinct CDR3 sequences; under 97% were detected once. Of the sample, around 0.1% is held by the ten largest clones.

Study-wide findings and limitations: No clonal expansion was detected in the CD4+ T cell repertoire of Susac syndrome patients. The study acknowledged that relatively few individuals were included in the TCR sequencing and HLA analysis.

The origin of this receptor is a human donor with Susac syndrome. In this chain, TRBV2 is recombined with TRBJ1-2; possibly the D gene is TRBD1, per 5 matching bases. The material sequenced was CD4+ T cells from PBMCs. The sequence in DNA is TGTGCCAGCCTGAGGGACCGATACAACTATGGCTACACCTTC. Its translation is CASLRDRYNYGYTF.